This TCR beta chain was identified during a study of follicular helper T cells after annual influenza vaccination (dated by TCRdb to 2015 to 2018). In the study overall: Blood was drawn on days 0, 7 and 28 after each seasonal influenza vaccination. The 2013-2014 samples were cryopreserved, while the 2015 samples were processed right after collection. One week after vaccination, a second recruited cohort of 12 subjects (Table S1) displayed a similar ICOS+CD38+ cTfh response. Multi-year samples were obtained from 6 or 7 subjects, with two vaccination seasons covered for a few subjects and three seasons covered for two subjects. To study recall of cTfh clones, some subjects were followed across successive annual vaccinations spanning the 2013-2014, 2014-2015 and 2015-2016 seasons.

Taken with the paper, the label for time point translates to: 2015-2016 season, pre-vaccination. Adults were given seasonal inactivated influenza vaccine (Fluvarix), and sorted blood CD4 subsets were followed by TCRB sequencing before and after vaccination. To be eligible, subjects had to be community-dwelling and could not have received an influenza vaccine during the previous 6 months. Influenza vaccine contraindications, substance abuse, HIV/AIDS, active malignancy, immunomodulatory medication and active illness such as respiratory infection were included among the exclusion criteria. Per time point, between roughly 35 and 100 mL of blood was sampled. Either Ficoll-Paque PLUS or SepMate separation was used to isolate PBMC. As a non-Tfh comparison subset, CXCR5- memory CD4 T cells were sorted. Before DNA extraction, cell subsets were sorted from PBMC on a BD FACS Aria. As to this clone: Its cognate antigen has yet to be identified. Per-base quality was not reported, and no clone a single base away is much larger than it.

Here is what the overall study found, with its caveats: Day 7 ICOS+CD38+ clones were most often found later in ICOS-CD38- cTfh, suggesting that subset may serve as a memory reservoir. ICOS+CD38+ cTfh clonality correlated with the frequency of that population, and its change correlated with the change in circulating plasmablast frequency. Successive annual vaccinations recalled a recurrent oligoclonal ICOS+CD38+ cTfh response that contained tetramer and AIM influenza-specific clonotypes. Rare clonotypes could not be sampled because productive TCRB sequences were recovered from only about 9.5-23% of the analyzed cells. Undersampling of the much larger non-cTfh compartments could not be excluded when assessing influenza clone enrichment.

The CDR3 runs 14 residues from the cysteine to the phenylalanine. Only CDR3 DNA is held: 42 bases, read in frame from base 1. At the junction V is shortened by 4 bases and J by 1 base, with 11 bases in between. Based on the germline V gene, the CDR1 and CDR2 sequences are SGHRS and YFSETQ. Library method: the immunoSEQ multiplex PCR assay. Adaptive Biotechnologies carried out TCRB amplification, library preparation, sequencing and preliminary bioinformatics at Survey level resolution. On the authors' methods: Clonality was calculated in R as 1 minus normalized Shannon entropy, and the Gini index was computed with the R package ineq. The overlap score was defined as the summed counts of shared sequences divided by the total counts of all sequences in both compared samples. Significance of shared clonotypes was assessed by Fisher's exact test, with a theoretical repertoire of 10^7 TCRB sequences assumed. TCRdb took this table from immuneACCESS and kept in-frame rearrangements with V and J called. Such tables lack part of the clones; where checked against another copy, unresolved V genes explain under half of the gap, and the rest is unexplained. V and J calls and clone size follow that table, whereas D and trimming were derived from the DNA. This sample has approximately 15,000 clones in its table, and roughly 80% of those were observed once. Jointly, the top ten make up 0.4% to 0.55% of the sample.

Sequencing used CXCR5- memory CD4+ T cells sorted from blood, obtained on the day of influenza vaccination. According to the study, the label for this sample's cell subset or site signals: CXCR5- memory CD4 T cells. The V gene is TRBV5-1 and the J gene is TRBJ1-1, with the D gene call left open. This TCR was recovered from an adult who received the influenza vaccine. The CDR3 protein sequence reads: CASSPLSRNTEAFF. The sequence in DNA is TGCGCCAGCAGCCCTCTAAGCAGGAACACTGAAGCTTTCTTT.